This T cell receptor beta chain was recovered during a study of T cells of healthy individuals. This clonotype was seen repeatedly, ten times or more. CDR3 length: 17 residues. Per germline, CDR1 SGHTA and CDR2 FQGNSA. Trimming removed 3 bases at V and 4 bases at J, with 16 bases between. TCRdb recomputed calls from the 5' RACE reads with MiXCR, one row per CDR3 protein. Of 53,000 or so distinct CDR3 sequences listed, 14% to 15% are singletons. The V call is TRBV7-2, the J call TRBJ1-6; possible D gene TRBD1, 5 bases. The receptor comes from a human donor in good health. DNA of the CDR3: TGTGCCAGCAGCTTGGGAGGGGTTGAGGTGTATAATTCACCCCTCCACTTT. Residues: CASSLGGVEVYNSPLHF.